The rows below give T cell receptor beta chains drawn from one sample of a study of control samples from healthy donors and cancer patients. Profiling relied on immunoSEQ multiplex PCR, and the TCRdb table lists in-frame clones only, not all of them. The repertoire holds 100,000 to 150,000 clones, with around 92% as singletons. The sample was PBMCs. The receptors stem from a man aged 50-60 years with head and neck cancer. Each CDR3 is given with its conserved first and last residue. D genes are given only for firm matches. Not every row has a clone size; where given, it reads once, few, many or a size class.

d_gene: TRBD2
abundance: -
j_gene: TRBJ2-5
v_gene: TRBV6-5
CDR3aa: CASTPSGSPGETQYF
CDR3nt: TGTGCCAGCACTCCCAGCGGGAGTCCGGGCGAGACCCAGTACTTC

d_gene: -
abundance: -
j_gene: TRBJ2-2
v_gene: TRBV7-6
CDR3aa: CATEILRGSNTGELFF
CDR3nt: TGTGCCACCGAGATCTTAAGGGGTTCGAACACCGGGGAGCTGTTTTTT

d_gene: -
abundance: -
j_gene: TRBJ1-1
v_gene: TRBV23-1
CDR3aa: CASSQSPSGVGTEAFF
CDR3nt: TGCGCCAGCAGTCAATCGCCCAGTGGGGTCGGCACTGAAGCTTTCTTT

d_gene: -
abundance: -
j_gene: TRBJ2-2
v_gene: TRBV20-1
CDR3aa: CSAVRSGELFF
CDR3nt: TGCAGTGCGGTTCGGAGCGGGGAGCTGTTTTTT

d_gene: TRBD1
abundance: -
j_gene: TRBJ2-7
v_gene: TRBV6-5
CDR3aa: CASDRDRAYEQYF
CDR3nt: TGTGCCAGCGACCGGGACAGGGCCTACGAGCAGTACTTC

d_gene: -
abundance: -
j_gene: TRBJ1-1
v_gene: TRBV18
CDR3aa: CASSPFRQEDTEAFF
CDR3nt: TGTGCCAGCTCACCATTCCGTCAGGAGGACACTGAAGCTTTCTTT

d_gene: -
abundance: -
j_gene: TRBJ1-2
v_gene: TRBV7-9
CDR3aa: CASSLAPAAGLYGYTF
CDR3nt: TGTGCCAGCAGCTTAGCCCCCGCGGCAGGCCTCTATGGCTACACCTTC

d_gene: TRBD1
abundance: -
j_gene: TRBJ2-7
v_gene: TRBV3-1/TRBV3-2
CDR3aa: CASSQHPGQVGYEQYF
CDR3nt: TGTGCCAGCAGCCAGCATCCGGGACAGGTGGGATACGAGCAGTACTTC

d_gene: -
abundance: once
j_gene: TRBJ2-3
v_gene: TRBV30
CDR3aa: CAYSAGAGTDTQYF
CDR3nt: TGTGCCTACTCGGCGGGCGCCGGCACAGATACGCAGTATTTT

d_gene: -
abundance: -
j_gene: TRBJ2-7
v_gene: TRBV27
CDR3aa: CASSLGVAYEQYF
CDR3nt: TGTGCCAGCAGTTTGGGGGTTGCCTACGAGCAGTACTTC

d_gene: TRBD2
abundance: -
j_gene: TRBJ2-5
v_gene: TRBV2
CDR3aa: CASSPLAVGETQYF
CDR3nt: TGTGCCAGCAGTCCTCTAGCGGTGGGGGAGACCCAGTACTTC

d_gene: -
abundance: -
j_gene: TRBJ1-6
v_gene: TRBV5-1
CDR3aa: CASSPYDSTSSPLHF
CDR3nt: TGCGCCAGCAGCCCGTATGACAGCACGAGTTCACCCCTCCACTTT

d_gene: -
abundance: -
j_gene: TRBJ2-3
v_gene: TRBV18
CDR3aa: CASSPGHADTQYF
CDR3nt: TGTGCCAGCTCACCGGGGCACGCAGATACGCAGTATTTT

d_gene: TRBD1
abundance: -
j_gene: TRBJ1-3
v_gene: TRBV18
CDR3aa: CASSPIGQGFSGNTIYF
CDR3nt: TGTGCCAGCTCACCGATCGGACAGGGGTTCTCTGGAAACACCATATATTTT

d_gene: TRBD2
abundance: -
j_gene: TRBJ2-2
v_gene: TRBV10-3
CDR3aa: CAIKTSGRVNTGELFF
CDR3nt: TGTGCCATCAAGACTAGCGGGAGGGTCAACACCGGGGAGCTGTTTTTT

d_gene: -
abundance: -
j_gene: TRBJ1-2
v_gene: TRBV28
CDR3aa: CASSAQGSNYGYTF
CDR3nt: TGTGCCAGCAGTGCCCAGGGTTCCAACTATGGCTACACCTTC

d_gene: -
abundance: -
j_gene: TRBJ1-4
v_gene: TRBV5-5
CDR3aa: CASSFGQTRNEKLFF
CDR3nt: TGTGCCAGCAGCTTCGGACAGACGAGGAATGAAAAACTGTTTTTT

d_gene: TRBD1
abundance: -
j_gene: TRBJ1-4
v_gene: TRBV9
CDR3aa: CASSGGQGGREKLFF
CDR3nt: TGTGCCAGCAGCGGGGGACAGGGTGGAAGGGAAAAACTGTTTTTT

d_gene: -
abundance: once
j_gene: TRBJ1-5
v_gene: TRBV27
CDR3aa: CASGSGINQPQHF
CDR3nt: TGTGCCAGCGGTTCGGGGATCAATCAGCCCCAGCATTTT

d_gene: TRBD2
abundance: -
j_gene: TRBJ2-7
v_gene: TRBV28
CDR3aa: CASTAGVSTSYEQYF
CDR3nt: TGTGCCAGCACCGCGGGGGTCTCGACCTCCTACGAGCAGTACTTC

d_gene: -
abundance: -
j_gene: TRBJ2-3
v_gene: TRBV24-1
CDR3aa: CATSLAGGDTQYF
CDR3nt: TGTGCCACCAGTCTCGCAGGAGGGGATACGCAGTATTTT

d_gene: TRBD2
abundance: -
j_gene: TRBJ2-5
v_gene: TRBV11-2
CDR3aa: CASSLDLGAGEAETQYF
CDR3nt: TGTGCCAGCAGCTTAGATTTAGGGGCGGGAGAGGCGGAGACCCAGTACTTC

d_gene: -
abundance: -
j_gene: TRBJ1-5
v_gene: TRBV27
CDR3aa: CASSLSYDQPQHF
CDR3nt: TGTGCCAGCAGTTTATCGTACGATCAGCCCCAGCATTTT

d_gene: TRBD1
abundance: -
j_gene: TRBJ1-2
v_gene: TRBV19
CDR3aa: CASSIRGGQGALYGYTF
CDR3nt: TGTGCCAGTAGTATCCGGGGGGGACAGGGGGCCCTCTATGGCTACACCTTC

d_gene: TRBD1
abundance: few
j_gene: TRBJ1-3
v_gene: TRBV7-3
CDR3aa: CASSSGGGNTIYF
CDR3nt: TGTGCCAGCAGCTCAGGGGGCGGAAACACCATATATTTT

d_gene: -
abundance: -
j_gene: TRBJ1-6
v_gene: TRBV18
CDR3aa: CASSPRSQDNSPLHF
CDR3nt: TGTGCCAGCTCACCACGGTCTCAGGATAATTCACCCCTCCACTTT

d_gene: -
abundance: once
j_gene: TRBJ1-5
v_gene: TRBV10-2
CDR3aa: CASSELSGLSQPQHF
CDR3nt: TGCGCCAGCAGTGAGTTGTCAGGGCTTTCTCAGCCCCAGCATTTT

d_gene: TRBD2
abundance: once
j_gene: TRBJ2-2
v_gene: TRBV5-1
CDR3aa: CASSTGTSGRDTGELFF
CDR3nt: TGCGCCAGCAGCACCGGGACTAGCGGGAGGGACACCGGGGAGCTGTTTTTT

d_gene: -
abundance: -
j_gene: TRBJ1-2
v_gene: TRBV10-1
CDR3aa: CASSPMPGYGYTF
CDR3nt: TGCGCCAGCAGTCCCATGCCGGGCTATGGCTACACCTTC

d_gene: TRBD1
abundance: -
j_gene: TRBJ1-2
v_gene: TRBV9
CDR3aa: CASRGTGETDYGYTF
CDR3nt: TGTGCCAGCAGGGGGACAGGGGAAACGGACTATGGCTACACCTTC

d_gene: -
abundance: -
j_gene: TRBJ2-3
v_gene: TRBV7-2
CDR3aa: CASSSYTDTQYF
CDR3nt: TGTGCCAGCAGCTCCTACACAGATACGCAGTATTTT

d_gene: -
abundance: few
j_gene: TRBJ2-1
v_gene: TRBV5-1
CDR3aa: CASSLEPRDFYNEQFF
CDR3nt: TGCGCCAGCAGCTTGGAACCCCGGGACTTCTACAATGAGCAGTTCTTC

d_gene: -
abundance: -
j_gene: TRBJ2-5
v_gene: TRBV2
CDR3aa: CASRSGTDLKTQYF
CDR3nt: TGTGCCAGCAGATCCGGGACCGACCTGAAGACCCAGTACTTC

d_gene: -
abundance: few
j_gene: TRBJ2-5
v_gene: TRBV24-1
CDR3aa: CATSDFKGKETQYF
CDR3nt: TGTGCCACCAGTGATTTTAAGGGTAAAGAGACCCAGTACTTC

d_gene: -
abundance: -
j_gene: TRBJ2-3
v_gene: TRBV7-2
CDR3aa: CASSLYQRGTDTQYF
CDR3nt: TGTGCCAGCAGCTTATATCAGCGGGGCACAGATACGCAGTATTTT

d_gene: TRBD2
abundance: once
j_gene: TRBJ2-1
v_gene: TRBV28
CDR3aa: CASSPQVRLAGNYNEQFF
CDR3nt: TGTGCCAGCAGTCCCCAGGTCCGACTAGCGGGGAACTACAATGAGCAGTTCTTC

d_gene: -
abundance: -
j_gene: TRBJ1-1
v_gene: TRBV11-2
CDR3aa: CASSPPTRRGEAFF
CDR3nt: TGTGCCAGCAGCCCCCCCACCCGGCGAGGTGAAGCTTTCTTT

d_gene: -
abundance: -
j_gene: TRBJ2-7
v_gene: TRBV12-3/TRBV12-4
CDR3aa: CASSLATIYEQYF
CDR3nt: TGTGCCAGCAGTTTAGCGACTATTTACGAGCAGTACTTC

d_gene: TRBD1
abundance: -
j_gene: TRBJ1-1
v_gene: TRBV27
CDR3aa: CASTLTGGAATEAFF
CDR3nt: TGTGCCAGCACCCTGACAGGGGGCGCAGCCACTGAAGCTTTCTTT

d_gene: TRBD2
abundance: -
j_gene: TRBJ2-2
v_gene: TRBV10-3
CDR3aa: CAISESPSGYTGELFF
CDR3nt: TGTGCCATCAGTGAGTCTCCTAGCGGTTACACCGGGGAGCTGTTTTTT

d_gene: TRBD2
abundance: -
j_gene: TRBJ2-5
v_gene: TRBV2
CDR3aa: CASSESSQRGASETQYF
CDR3nt: TGTGCCAGCAGTGAATCTTCCCAGCGGGGGGCCTCAGAGACCCAGTACTTC

d_gene: -
abundance: -
j_gene: TRBJ1-2
v_gene: TRBV27
CDR3aa: CASSLQGGYGYTF
CDR3nt: TGTGCCAGCAGTTTACAGGGAGGTTATGGCTACACCTTC

d_gene: -
abundance: -
j_gene: TRBJ1-1
v_gene: TRBV24-1
CDR3aa: CATKARMNTEAFF
CDR3nt: TGTGCCACCAAGGCAAGGATGAACACTGAAGCTTTCTTT

d_gene: -
abundance: -
j_gene: TRBJ2-3
v_gene: TRBV7-2
CDR3aa: CAREGKSATDTQYF
CDR3nt: TGTGCCAGGGAAGGCAAAAGCGCTACAGATACGCAGTATTTT

d_gene: -
abundance: -
j_gene: TRBJ2-7
v_gene: TRBV5-1
CDR3aa: CASSLGHPYEQYF
CDR3nt: TGCGCCAGCAGCTTGGGACACCCCTACGAGCAGTACTTC

d_gene: -
abundance: -
j_gene: TRBJ1-3
v_gene: TRBV25-1
CDR3aa: CASSDPSGNTIYF
CDR3nt: TGTGCCAGCAGTGATCCGTCTGGAAACACCATATATTTT

d_gene: TRBD1
abundance: -
j_gene: TRBJ2-3
v_gene: TRBV7-7
CDR3aa: CASSPGTGEVNTQYF
CDR3nt: TGTGCCAGCAGCCCCGGGACAGGGGAGGTGAATACGCAGTATTTT

d_gene: -
abundance: -
j_gene: TRBJ1-4
v_gene: TRBV6-5
CDR3aa: CASSYSLTGQEKLFF
CDR3nt: TGTGCCAGCAGTTACTCGTTAACGGGCCAGGAAAAACTGTTTTTT

d_gene: -
abundance: -
j_gene: TRBJ2-7
v_gene: TRBV15
CDR3aa: CATSRDHRPEQYF
CDR3nt: TGTGCCACCAGCAGAGACCACAGGCCCGAGCAGTACTTC

d_gene: -
abundance: -
j_gene: TRBJ2-1
v_gene: TRBV5-4
CDR3aa: CASSFGSAEQFF
CDR3nt: TGTGCCAGCAGCTTCGGTTCGGCAGAGCAGTTCTTC

d_gene: -
abundance: -
j_gene: TRBJ2-5
v_gene: TRBV4-1
CDR3aa: CASSQVGDQAVRGTQYF
CDR3nt: TGCGCCAGCAGCCAAGTTGGCGACCAGGCGGTAAGGGGGACCCAGTACTTC

d_gene: TRBD2
abundance: -
j_gene: TRBJ2-1
v_gene: TRBV20-1
CDR3aa: CSASFAGVDNEQFF
CDR3nt: TGCAGTGCTAGTTTCGCGGGGGTGGACAATGAGCAGTTCTTC

d_gene: -
abundance: -
j_gene: TRBJ2-1
v_gene: TRBV5-4
CDR3aa: CASSLGQRLSSYNEQFF
CDR3nt: TGTGCCAGCAGCTTGGGACAGCGGTTGAGCTCCTACAATGAGCAGTTCTTC

d_gene: TRBD1
abundance: -
j_gene: TRBJ2-2
v_gene: TRBV28
CDR3aa: CASRRRRQGDTGELFF
CDR3nt: TGTGCCAGCAGACGAAGAAGACAGGGTGACACCGGGGAGCTGTTTTTT

d_gene: TRBD2
abundance: once
j_gene: TRBJ2-3
v_gene: TRBV19
CDR3aa: CASRTVTSGRTDTQYF
CDR3nt: TGTGCCAGTAGGACGGTGACTAGCGGGAGAACAGATACGCAGTATTTT

d_gene: TRBD1
abundance: -
j_gene: TRBJ1-1
v_gene: TRBV6-5
CDR3aa: CASSLTGDTEAFF
CDR3nt: TGTGCCAGCAGCCTGACAGGGGACACTGAAGCTTTCTTT

d_gene: -
abundance: -
j_gene: TRBJ1-1
v_gene: TRBV28
CDR3aa: CASSFPGGGTEAFF
CDR3nt: TGTGCCAGCAGTTTCCCCGGGGGGGGTACTGAAGCTTTCTTT

d_gene: -
abundance: -
j_gene: TRBJ1-3
v_gene: TRBV9
CDR3aa: CASSPRGVTGNTIYF
CDR3nt: TGTGCCAGCAGCCCCCGCGGGGTAACTGGAAACACCATATATTTT

d_gene: -
abundance: -
j_gene: TRBJ2-2
v_gene: TRBV5-1
CDR3aa: CASSLGPPNTGELFF
CDR3nt: TGCGCCAGCAGCTTGGGACCTCCGAACACCGGGGAGCTGTTTTTT